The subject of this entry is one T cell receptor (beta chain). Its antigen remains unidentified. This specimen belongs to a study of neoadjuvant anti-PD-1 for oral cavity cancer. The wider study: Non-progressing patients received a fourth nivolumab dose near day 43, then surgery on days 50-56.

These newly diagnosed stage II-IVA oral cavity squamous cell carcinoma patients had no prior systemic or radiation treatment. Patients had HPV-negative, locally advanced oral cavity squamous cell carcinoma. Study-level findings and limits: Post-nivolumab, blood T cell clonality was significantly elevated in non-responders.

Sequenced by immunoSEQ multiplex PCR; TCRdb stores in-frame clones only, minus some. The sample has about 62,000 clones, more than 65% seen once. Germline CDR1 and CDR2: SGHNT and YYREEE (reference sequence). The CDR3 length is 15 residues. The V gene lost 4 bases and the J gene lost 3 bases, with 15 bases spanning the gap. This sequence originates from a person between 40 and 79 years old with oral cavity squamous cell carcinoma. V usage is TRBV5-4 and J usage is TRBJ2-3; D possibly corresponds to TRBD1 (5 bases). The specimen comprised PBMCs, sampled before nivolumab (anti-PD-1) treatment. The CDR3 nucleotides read TGTGCCAGCAGCCCTTCGGCCGACAGTACAGATACGCAGTATTTT. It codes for CASSPSADSTDTQYF.